Presented here are 18 T cell receptor beta chains from one specimen sequenced in a study of control samples from healthy donors and cancer patients. Libraries were prepared by immunoSEQ multiplex PCR; TCRdb keeps only in-frame clonotypes and omits some of them. The sample contains roughly 84,000 clones, about 88% of which appear only once. The sequenced material came from blood. These receptors all stem from a man between 50 and 59 years old in good health.

This rearrangement joins TRBV10-3 to TRBJ1-3, with D hard to call. This CDR3 is built from 18 residues. V gave up 0 bases and J gave up 0 bases, with 15 bases separating them. The V gene's germline CDR1 is ENHRY and CDR2 SYGVKD. The CDR3 nucleotides read TGTGCCATCAGTGAGTCGAGTGAGGGCTTCATCTCTGGAAACACCATATATTTT. Protein sequence: CAISESSEGFISGNTIYF.

The V and J genes are TRBV10-3 and TRBJ2-1, with 7 nucleotides matching TRBD1. V shed 6 bases, J shed 9 bases, and the junction held 11 bases outside the gene matches. The germline V gene encodes CDR1 ENHRY and CDR2 SYGVKD. This CDR3 contains 14 residues. CDR3: CAISSQGGKAEQFF. In DNA form, the CDR3 reads TGTGCCATCAGCTCCCAAGGGGGCAAGGCTGAGCAGTTCTTC.

This clone has a single count. V gene TRBV9 combines with J gene TRBJ2-7; 8 bases fit TRBD1. Germline values: CDR1 SGDLS, CDR2 YYNGEE. Trimming removed 9 bases from V and 5 bases from J; junction bases left unmatched: 13. The CDR3 runs to 14 residues. CDR3 DNA sequence: TGTGCCACCGATCCTTGGACAGGGCCCCACGAGCAGTACTTC. Translating it yields CATDPWTGPHEQYF.

This clone showed up just a few times. This sequence joins TRBV5-1 and TRBJ2-3; 13 bases are a match to TRBD2. The junction had 9 bases not matched to a gene; V was cut back by 3 bases and J by 5 bases. In germline, CDR1 is SGHRS, CDR2 YFSETQ. The CDR3 extends over 17 amino acids. The CDR3 is CASSSGLAGEGEDTQYF. In DNA form, the CDR3 reads TGCGCCAGCAGCTCCGGACTAGCGGGGGAGGGGGAAGATACGCAGTATTTT.

The J gene is TRBJ2-1, the V gene TRBV5-1, with 12 bases that match TRBD2. The CDR3 is 16 residues long. The V gene's germline CDR1 is SGHRS and CDR2 YFSETQ. Trimming cost V 5 bases and J 3 bases; bases outside gene matches: 6. DNA of the CDR3: TGCGCCAGCAGTTCACTAGCGGGGGGCCTCTACAATGAGCAGTTCTTC. Its protein product is CASSSLAGGLYNEQFF.

The rearrangement links TRBV12-3 or TRBV12-4 to TRBJ1-1; no clear D gene. The CDR3 sequence is 13 residues long. V lost 3 bases to trimming and J lost 0 bases, with 5 bases between them. CDR3 sequence reads: CASSFAVNTEAFF. The CDR3 coding sequence is TGTGCCAGCAGTTTTGCTGTGAACACTGAAGCTTTCTTT.

This rearrangement joins TRBV18 to TRBJ1-2; no firm D call. V shed 2 bases and J shed 4 bases, with 8 bases lying between them. The CDR3 runs 13 residues. Germline V gene data show CDR1 as KGHSH and CDR2 as LQKENI. CDR3 coding DNA: TGTGCCAGCTCACCATCGGACGCCTATGGCTACACCTTC. This codes for CASSPSDAYGYTF.

V usage is TRBV7-6 and J usage is TRBJ2-7; 8 bases fit TRBD2. V gave up 2 bases and J gave up 4 bases; unmatched junction bases: 10. The CDR3 contains 16 residues. Germline V CDR1 and CDR2: SGHVS, FNYEAQ. The CDR3 sequence: CASSLTPGLDSYEQYF. CDR3 coding DNA: TGTGCCAGCAGCTTAACTCCGGGACTAGATTCATACGAGCAGTACTTC.

The chain uses TRBV27 and TRBJ2-1; 7 bases align to TRBD2. Germline V CDR1 and CDR2: MNHEY, SMNVEV (reference sequence). This CDR3 contains 15 residues. Trimming took 6 bases from V and 3 from J; bases not matched to a gene: 8. For the CDR3, the DNA is TGTGCCAGCAGGGTTTGGGCGGGGGACTACAATGAGCAGTTCTTC. It codes for CASRVWAGDYNEQFF.

The chain couples TRBV5-1 to TRBJ1-2; D gene unclear. Between the trimmed V and J ends, which lost 4 bases and 0 bases, there was a span of 13 bases. Germline V gives CDR1 SGHRS, CDR2 YFSETQ. The CDR3 spans 15 residues. Here the CDR3 DNA reads TGCGCCAGCAGCCCCACTCCGGGATCTAACTATGGCTACACCTTC. Encoded protein: CASSPTPGSNYGYTF.

The chain is built from TRBV5-1 and TRBJ2-1; possibly TRBD1 or TRBD2 for D (5 bases each). The CDR3 sequence is 14 residues long. The V end lost 4 bases, the J end lost 2 bases, and 10 bases lay between the germline ends. CDR1 is SGHRS and CDR2 is YFSETQ in the germline V gene. The CDR3 loop reads CASSTGTAYNEQFF. DNA for the CDR3: TGCGCCAGCAGCACCGGGACGGCCTACAATGAGCAGTTCTTC.

V usage is TRBV6-5 and J usage is TRBJ1-2, with 10 bases lining up with TRBD1. The length of the CDR3 is 14 residues. V lost 4 bases, J lost 7 bases, and 6 bases stayed unmatched. The germline V gene encodes CDR1 MNHEY and CDR2 SVGAGI. CDR3 sequence (DNA): TGTGCCAGCAGTTTTCGGACAGGGGGTTTTGGCTACACCTTC. Its protein is CASSFRTGGFGYTF.

The rearrangement links TRBV6-6 to TRBJ2-7; 8 bases line up with TRBD1. The CDR3 sequence is 14 residues long. J was trimmed by 6 bases and V by 2 bases; bases with no gene match: 6. Germline loops: CDR1 MNHNY, CDR2 SVGAGI (reference sequence). CDR3 sequence: CASSYSQGAREQYF. DNA of the CDR3: TGTGCCAGCAGTTACAGCCAGGGGGCGCGCGAGCAGTACTTC.

V gene TRBV19 combines with J gene TRBJ1-2, with 8 bases aligning to TRBD1. CDR1 and CDR2 (germline): LNHDA, SQIVND (reference sequence). V was pared by 3 bases and J by 8 bases, with 14 bases of the junction left unmatched. The CDR3 loop spans 16 amino acids. CDR3 sequence (DNA): TGTGCCAGTAGTATCGGGACAGGTCTCCACAAAGGGGGCTACACCTTC. Translated: CASSIGTGLHKGGYTF.

This chain uses TRBV5-4 with TRBJ2-3, with 8 bases fitting TRBD2. The trim removed 0 bases at V and 2 bases at J, leaving 2 bases unmatched. The CDR3 has 15 amino acids. Germline lookup yields CDR1 SGHNT and CDR2 YYREEE (reference sequence). The CDR3 is CASSLVAGNTDTQYF. CDR3 coding DNA: TGTGCCAGCAGCTTGGTAGCGGGGAACACAGATACGCAGTATTTT.

The CDR3 is CASSLGQFPYEQYF. CDR3 DNA sequence: TGTGCCAGCAGCTTAGGACAGTTTCCCTACGAGCAGTACTTC. V and J are TRBV11-2 and TRBJ2-7; a possible D gene is TRBD1 (5 bases). V lost 1 base and J lost 2, with 9 bases in between. CDR3 length equals 14 residues. Per germline, CDR1 SGHAT and CDR2 FQNNGV.

The rearrangement uses TRBV5-4 and TRBJ1-2; TRBD1 matches at 7 bases. The germline CDR1 and CDR2 sequences are SGHNT and YYREEE (reference sequence). The CDR3 totals 14 residues. After removal of 0 bases from V and 4 bases from J, the junction contained 3 bases not matched to a gene. This CDR3 is CASSLAGQAYGYTF. The DNA of the CDR3 is TGTGCCAGCAGCTTGGCCGGACAGGCCTATGGCTACACCTTC.

V and J are TRBV5-6 and TRBJ2-7; perhaps TRBD2 as D (5 bases). CDR1 and CDR2 (germline): SGHDT, YYEEEE. Trimming took off 4 bases at V and 3 bases at J, with 11 bases between the two ends. The CDR3 is made up of 13 amino acids. CDR3 DNA: TGTGCCAGCAGCCGGAGGTTGAACTACGAGCAGTACTTC. Amino acid sequence: CASSRRLNYEQYF.